This T cell receptor (beta chain) was profiled in a study of T cell responses to AZD1222 COVID-19 vaccine. Study-wide findings and caveats: Unmutated variant regions are reportedly targeted by nearly half of spike-specific TCRs. Recipients of AZD1222 seropositive at baseline numbered only 6 or 7. With two AZD1222 doses given, Spike-specific TCR breadth and depth both rose.

Germline V CDR1 and CDR2: SGHTS, YDEGEE. The CDR3 length is 13 residues. Trimming took 0 bases from V and 6 from J, leaving 7 bases between them. Here immunoSEQ multiplex PCR was the method, and the copy in TCRdb shows in-frame clones only, minus some. The sample contains 120,000 to 150,000 clones, 91% of which appear only once. For this clone: The target antigen is unknown.

The sample consisted of peripheral blood, taken 28 days after the second AZD1222 dose. This TCR came from an adult who received the AZD1222 COVID-19 vaccine. The chain carries TRBV5-8 and TRBJ1-5; tentatively, D is TRBD1 (5 bases). The CDR3 reads CASSLERGQPQHF. In DNA form, the CDR3 reads TGTGCCAGCAGCTTGGAGAGGGGTCAGCCCCAGCATTTT. The full variable domain, completed using reference TRBV5-8 and TRBJ1-5, is EAGVTQSPTHLIKTRGQQATLRCSPISGHTSVYWYQQALGLGLQFLLWYDEGEERNRGNFPPRFSGRQFPNYSSELNVNALELEDSALYLCASSLERGQPQHFGDGTRLSIL.